This T cell receptor beta chain originates from a study of CD8 T cells in ankylosing spondylitis. Regarding the study as a whole: A motif in TCR beta, a set of 8 or 9 highly homologous variants, appeared characteristic of ankylosing spondylitis blood.

This clonotype was counted at least ten times. The antigen is unknown. The germline V gene has CDR1 SGHAT and CDR2 FQNNGV. CDR3 length: 18 residues. V was trimmed by 0 bases and J by 0 bases, leaving 18 bases between them. Quantitative 5'-RACE with molecular barcodes was used to make the TCR beta libraries. TCRdb re-called the 5' RACE reads through MiXCR, storing one row per CDR3 protein. The data contain around 490,000 distinct CDR3 sequences, 5.3% of them singletons. This clonotype was sampled from a male donor with ankylosing spondylitis. This chain connects TRBV11-2 to TRBJ2-7, with a weak D call TRBD1 (5 bases). The material sequenced was blood, either unsorted or a sorted T cell fraction (not recorded which). The DNA of the CDR3 is TGTGCCAGCAGCTTAGAAATAGGACACAGAATAAGCTCCTACGAGCAGTACTTC. It codes for CASSLEIGHRISSYEQYF. The full variable domain, in which reference TRBV11-2 and TRBJ2-7 provide the parts outside the CDR3, is EAGVAQSPRYKIIEKRQSVAFWCNPISGHATLYWYQQILGQGPKLLIQFQNNGVVDDSQLPKDRFSAERLKGVDSTLKIQPAKLEDSAVYLCASSLEIGHRISSYEQYFGPGTRLTVT.